This passage covers 22 T cell receptor beta chains from one sample sequenced in a study of blood T cell repertoires in COVID-19. Produced via immunoSEQ multiplex PCR; TCRdb's table is partial and in-frame only. The sample yields roughly 70,000 clones, 84% seen once. The sample comprised peripheral blood. These receptors originate from a woman aged 60-70 years with acute or convalescent COVID-19.

As DNA, the CDR3 is TGTGCCAGCAGGTTGGTGGCAGGATCCTACGAGCAGTACTTC. Residues: CASRLVAGSYEQYF. The rearrangement joins TRBV2 to TRBJ2-7, with unresolved D. CDR3 length equals 14 residues. In germline, CDR1 is SNHLY, CDR2 FYNNEI. Trimming took off 6 bases at V and 1 base at J, with 13 bases between the two ends.

J is TRBJ2-7 and V is TRBV6-6, with D possibly being TRBD2 (5 bases). This CDR3 spans 13 amino acids. Germline values: CDR1 MNHNY, CDR2 SVGAGI (reference sequence). Trimming took off 7 bases at V and 4 bases at J, with 14 bases between the two ends. The CDR3, as DNA: TGTGCCAGCACTGGTAGGACGGGGTACGAGCAGTACTTC. It encodes CASTGRTGYEQYF.

The genes are TRBV6-1 and TRBJ1-1; a possible D gene is TRBD1 (6 bases). Germline-derived CDR1 and CDR2 are MNHNS and SASEGT. The CDR3 is 11 amino acids. Trimming cost V 1 base and J 11 bases, with 8 bases left between them. Here the CDR3 reads CASSEDRAAFF. CDR3 sequence (DNA): TGTGCCAGCAGTGAAGACAGGGCGGCTTTCTTT.

This chain joins TRBV5-4 and TRBJ2-3, with a tentative D call TRBD2 (5 bases). Germline lookup yields CDR1 SGHNT and CDR2 YYREEE (reference sequence). This CDR3 spans 12 amino acids. Trimming pared 3 bases from V and 6 bases from J, leaving 8 bases between. The CDR3 is CASSSRVDTQYF. CDR3 DNA sequence: TGTGCCAGCAGCTCGCGGGTGGATACGCAGTATTTT. The whole variable domain, filled in from reference TRBV5-4 and TRBJ2-3, reads ETGVTQSPTHLIKTRGQQVTLRCSSQSGHNTVSWYQQALGQGPQFIFQYYREEENGRGNFPPRFSGLQFPNYSSELNVNALELDDSALYLCASSSRVDTQYFGPGTRLTVL.

J is TRBJ2-3 and V is TRBV2, with 11 bases lining up with TRBD2. The CDR3 has 17 amino acids. The germline V gene encodes CDR1 SNHLY and CDR2 FYNNEI. The V and J ends lost 1 base and 2 bases, in that order; junction bases with no gene match: 5. CDR3 sequence reads: CASSEVIAGGVTDTQYF. As DNA, the CDR3 is TGTGCCAGCAGTGAAGTCATAGCGGGGGGGGTCACAGATACGCAGTATTTT.

The genes are TRBV18 and TRBJ2-1, with no clear D. This CDR3 spans 13 amino acids. V lost 3 bases to trimming and J lost 3 bases, with 6 bases between them. Germline V gene data show CDR1 as KGHSH and CDR2 as LQKENI. The CDR3 sequence is CASSPTDYNEQFF. CDR3 nucleotide sequence: TGTGCCAGCTCACCGACTGACTACAATGAGCAGTTCTTC. Complete variable domain (other parts from reference TRBV18 and TRBJ2-1): NAGVMQNPRHLVRRRGQEARLRCSPMKGHSHVYWYRQLPEEGLKFMVYLQKENIIDESGMPKERFSAEFPKEGPSILRIQQVVRGDSAAYFCASSPTDYNEQFFGPGTRLTVL.

J is TRBJ1-2 and V is TRBV5-8; possibly TRBD1 for D (6 bases). In germline, CDR1 is SGHTS, CDR2 YDEGEE. The V gene lost 4 bases and the J gene lost 8 bases, with 21 bases spanning the gap. This CDR3 has 15 amino acids. CDR3 sequence (DNA): TGTGCCAGCAGCCTAACAGGGCTAATGGCGGAAGGCTACACCTTC. Its protein is CASSLTGLMAEGYTF.

This clone was observed a handful of times. V gene TRBV18 combines with J gene TRBJ2-3; D remains unclear. The germline CDR1 and CDR2 sequences are KGHSH and LQKENI. Trimming cost V 8 bases and J 5 bases, with 17 bases left between them. CDR3 length: 14 residues. The CDR3 here is CASRKEFRRDTQYF. The CDR3 bases are TGTGCCAGCCGGAAGGAGTTTAGAAGAGATACGCAGTATTTT.

The chain joins TRBV3-1 (or the pseudogene TRBV3-2) to TRBJ2-5, with 7 bases fitting TRBD1. In germline, CDR1 is LGHDT, CDR2 YNNKEL (reference sequence). With V trimmed by 4 bases and J by 5 bases, 16 bases remained unmatched. The CDR3 length is 17 residues. The CDR3 coding sequence is TGTGCCAGCAGCCCCCGTACGAGAGGGGGCAGCCGGGAGACCCAGTACTTC. Translating gives CASSPRTRGGSRETQYF.

The chain has TRBV6-1 and TRBJ1-1; 7 bases fit TRBD1. The CDR3 is 15 residues long. V trimming: 1 base; J trimming: 3 bases; junction bases outside the gene matches: 5. Germline V CDR1 and CDR2: MNHNS, SASEGT. The CDR3 is CASSEGQGDYTEAFF. Here the CDR3 DNA reads TGTGCCAGCAGTGAAGGGCAGGGGGATTACACTGAAGCTTTCTTT.

This rearrangement joins TRBV2 to TRBJ1-6; 12 positions agree with TRBD1. The germline V gene has CDR1 SNHLY and CDR2 FYNNEI. The trim removed 6 bases at V and 8 bases at J, leaving 2 bases unmatched. The CDR3 extends over 14 amino acids. CDR3 amino acids: CASRGTGGDSPLHF. CDR3 DNA sequence: TGTGCCAGCAGAGGGACAGGGGGCGATTCACCCCTCCACTTT.

The rearrangement links TRBV19 to TRBJ1-5; 7 positions match TRBD1. From germline, CDR1 is LNHDA and CDR2 SQIVND (reference sequence). This CDR3 contains 14 residues. J lost 6 bases, V lost 0 bases, and 2 bases had no gene match. The chain's CDR3 is CASSIEGGSQPQHF. The CDR3 DNA follows: TGTGCCAGTAGTATAGAAGGGGGCAGTCAGCCCCAGCATTTT.

The chain recombines TRBV15 with TRBJ2-3; 7 nucleotides match TRBD1. Germline trimming cut 4 bases from V and 6 bases from J; bases unmatched to any gene: 16. This CDR3 comprises 17 residues. Germline V gene lookup returns CDR1 LNHNV and CDR2 YYDKDF (reference sequence). This chain's CDR3 is CATSIPGTAARRDTQYF. In nucleotides, the CDR3 is TGTGCCACCAGCATACCCGGGACAGCCGCCCGGAGGGATACGCAGTATTTT. The full variable domain, in which reference TRBV15 and TRBJ2-3 provide the parts outside the CDR3, is DAMVIQNPRYQVTQFGKPVTLSCSQTLNHNVMYWYQQKSSQAPKLLFHYYDKDFNNEADTPDNFQSRRPNTSFCFLDIRSPGLGDTAMYLCATSIPGTAARRDTQYFGPGTRLTVL.

The chain joins TRBV7-8 to TRBJ2-7, with D perhaps matching TRBD2 (6 bases). The CDR3 loop spans 14 amino acids. V was pared by 5 bases and J by 7 bases, with 18 bases between. Germline CDR1 SGHVS, CDR2 FQNEAQ. The CDR3 here is CASSPLVEGQEQYF. CDR3 in DNA: TGTGCCAGCAGCCCCCTCGTGGAGGGGCAAGAGCAGTACTTC.

The J gene is TRBJ1-1, the V gene TRBV11-2; D remains ambiguous. CDR1 SGHAT and CDR2 FQNNGV come from the germline V gene. This CDR3 has 13 residues. The V gene lost 0 bases and the J gene lost 1 base, with 3 bases spanning the gap. This chain's CDR3 is CASSLEANTEAFF. For the CDR3, the DNA is TGTGCCAGCAGCTTAGAGGCGAACACTGAAGCTTTCTTT.

This chain uses TRBV3-1 (or the pseudogene TRBV3-2) with TRBJ2-5, with 10 bases that match TRBD2. The CDR3 covers 16 residues. J was trimmed by 2 bases and V by 4 bases; bases with no gene match: 7. The germline gives CDR1 LGHDT, CDR2 YNNKEL (reference sequence). The CDR3 nucleotides are TGTGCCAGCAGCCCGTGGACTAGCGGTACACAAGAGACCCAGTACTTC. Translated, it gives CASSPWTSGTQETQYF.

V is TRBV5-1 and J is TRBJ2-3; 13 bases map to TRBD2. With 3 bases clipped from V and 4 bases from J, the junction kept 5 bases outside the gene matches. CDR1 and CDR2 (germline): SGHRS, YFSETQ. The CDR3 length is 16 residues. Here the CDR3 reads CASSSRTSGGPDTQYF. The CDR3 region has the DNA TGCGCCAGCAGCTCGCGGACTAGCGGGGGCCCAGATACGCAGTATTTT.

This clone was recorded once. The V gene is TRBV7-3, the J gene TRBJ2-3, with 8 bases aligning to TRBD2. Per the germline V gene, CDR1 is SGHTA and CDR2 is FQGTGA. CDR3 length equals 16 residues. With V trimmed by 5 bases and J by 5 bases, 12 bases remained unmatched. The CDR3 sequence is CASSPGGGRIGDTQYF. CDR3 nucleotides: TGTGCCAGCAGCCCCGGGGGGGGGCGCATAGGAGATACGCAGTATTTT.

The CDR3 nucleotides read TGTGCCAGTAAGCGGGACGGTTCATACGAGCAGTACTTC. It encodes CASKRDGSYEQYF. The chain employs TRBV19 and TRBJ2-7; TRBD2 matches at 7 bases. The germline gives CDR1 LNHDA, CDR2 SQIVND (reference sequence). Germline trimming cut 7 bases from V and 4 bases from J; bases unmatched to any gene: 7. This CDR3 is built from 13 residues.

The chain uses TRBV2 and TRBJ2-2; 8 bases align to TRBD2. Germline assignment: CDR1 SNHLY and CDR2 FYNNEI. The CDR3 runs to 15 residues. Trimming cost V 7 bases and J 3 bases; bases outside gene matches: 7. For the CDR3, the DNA is TGTGCCAGCAAGGGCAGCGGGGGTTACACCGGGGAGCTGTTTTTT. It translates to CASKGSGGYTGELFF. The full variable domain, with the rest looked up from reference TRBV2 and TRBJ2-2, is EPEVTQTPSHQVTQMGQEVILRCVPISNHLYFYWYRQILGQKVEFLVSFYNNEISEKSEIFDDQFSVERPDGSNFTLKIRSTKLEDSAMYFCASKGSGGYTGELFFGEGSRLTVL.

V usage is TRBV18 and J usage is TRBJ2-2; 10 bases are shared with TRBD2. This CDR3 has 18 amino acids. V shed 3 bases and J 2 bases; nucleotides not matched to a gene: 9. Germline V gene lookup returns CDR1 KGHSH and CDR2 LQKENI. DNA of the CDR3: TGTGCCAGCTCACCGCTTTTAGCGGGGGGCTTAAACACCGGGGAGCTGTTTTTT. This codes for CASSPLLAGGLNTGELFF.

The chain is built from TRBV13 and TRBJ2-5, with 7 bases matching TRBD1. V trimming: 3 bases; J trimming: 1 base; junction bases outside the gene matches: 2. The CDR3 contains 14 residues. CDR1 is PRHDT and CDR2 is FYEKMQ in the germline V gene (reference sequence). CDR3 in amino acids: CASSFRQGQETQYF. The CDR3 DNA sequence: TGTGCCAGCAGCTTCAGACAGGGCCAAGAGACCCAGTACTTC.